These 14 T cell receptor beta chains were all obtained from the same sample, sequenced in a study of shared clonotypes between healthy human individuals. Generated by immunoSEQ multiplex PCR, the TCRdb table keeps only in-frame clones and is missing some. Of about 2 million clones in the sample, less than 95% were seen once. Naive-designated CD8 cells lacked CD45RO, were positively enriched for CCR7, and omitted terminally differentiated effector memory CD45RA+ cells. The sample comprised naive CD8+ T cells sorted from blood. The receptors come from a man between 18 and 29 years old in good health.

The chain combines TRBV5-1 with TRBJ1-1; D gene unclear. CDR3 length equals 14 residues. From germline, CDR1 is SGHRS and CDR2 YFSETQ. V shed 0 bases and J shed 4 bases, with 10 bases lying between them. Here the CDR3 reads CASSLAPGPTEAFF. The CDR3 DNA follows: TGCGCCAGCAGCTTGGCCCCGGGTCCCACTGAAGCTTTCTTT.

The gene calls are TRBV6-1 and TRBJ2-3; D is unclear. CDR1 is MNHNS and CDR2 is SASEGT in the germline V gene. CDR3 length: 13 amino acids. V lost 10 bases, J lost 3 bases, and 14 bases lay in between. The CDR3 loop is CAIMGLETDTQYF. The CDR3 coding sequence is TGTGCCATAATGGGGTTGGAGACAGATACGCAGTATTTT.

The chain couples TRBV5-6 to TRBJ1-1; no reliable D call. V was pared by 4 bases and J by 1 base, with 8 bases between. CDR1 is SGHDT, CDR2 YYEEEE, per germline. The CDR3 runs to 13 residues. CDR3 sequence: CASSRWGNTEAFF. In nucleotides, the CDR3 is TGTGCCAGCAGCCGGTGGGGGAACACTGAAGCTTTCTTT.

The CDR3 DNA reads as TGTGCCAGCAGCTTAGCGGAGAGCTGGCTATTCGTTTATGATGAGCAGTTCTTC. This translates into CASSLAESWLFVYDEQFF. The rearrangement uses TRBV7-9 and TRBJ2-1; D remains unclear. Germline V gene lookup returns CDR1 SEHNR and CDR2 FQNEAQ (reference sequence). With 0 bases removed from V and 8 bases from J, the gap between germline ends came to 23 bases. The CDR3 totals 18 residues.

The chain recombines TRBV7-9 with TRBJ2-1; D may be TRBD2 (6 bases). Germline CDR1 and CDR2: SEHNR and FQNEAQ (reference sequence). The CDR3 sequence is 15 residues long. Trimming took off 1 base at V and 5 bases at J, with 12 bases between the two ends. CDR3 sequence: CASSLVGEADNEQFF. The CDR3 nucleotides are TGTGCCAGCAGCTTAGTAGGGGAGGCGGACAATGAGCAGTTCTTC.

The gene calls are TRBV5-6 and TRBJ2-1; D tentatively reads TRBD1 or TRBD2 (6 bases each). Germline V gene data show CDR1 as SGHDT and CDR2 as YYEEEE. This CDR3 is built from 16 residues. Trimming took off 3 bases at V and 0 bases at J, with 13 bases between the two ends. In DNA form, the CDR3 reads TGTGCCAGCAGCTGGATCGGGGGCAGCTCCTACAATGAGCAGTTCTTC. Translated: CASSWIGGSSYNEQFF.

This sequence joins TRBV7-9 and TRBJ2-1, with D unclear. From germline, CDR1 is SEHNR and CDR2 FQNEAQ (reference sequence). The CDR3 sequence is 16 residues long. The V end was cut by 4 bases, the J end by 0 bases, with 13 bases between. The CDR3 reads CASSSDARGSYNEQFF. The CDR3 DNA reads TGTGCCAGCAGCTCAGACGCTAGAGGCTCCTACAATGAGCAGTTCTTC.

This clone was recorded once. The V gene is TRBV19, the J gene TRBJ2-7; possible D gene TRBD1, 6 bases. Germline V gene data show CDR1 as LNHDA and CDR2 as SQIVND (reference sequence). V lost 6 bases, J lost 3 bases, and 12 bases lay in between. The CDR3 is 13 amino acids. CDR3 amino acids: CASSPGDNYEQYF. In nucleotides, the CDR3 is TGTGCCAGTAGCCCCGGGGACAACTACGAGCAGTACTTC.

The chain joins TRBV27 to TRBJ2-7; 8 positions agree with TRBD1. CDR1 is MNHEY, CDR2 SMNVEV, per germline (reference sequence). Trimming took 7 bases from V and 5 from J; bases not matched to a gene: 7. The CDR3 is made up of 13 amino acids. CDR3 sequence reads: CASKRTGINEQYF. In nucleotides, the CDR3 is TGTGCCAGCAAGAGGACAGGGATCAACGAGCAGTACTTC.

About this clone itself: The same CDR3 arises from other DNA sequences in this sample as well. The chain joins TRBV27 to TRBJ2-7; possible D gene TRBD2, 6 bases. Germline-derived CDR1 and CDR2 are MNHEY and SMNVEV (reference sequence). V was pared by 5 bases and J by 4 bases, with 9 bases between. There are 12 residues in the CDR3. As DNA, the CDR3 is TGTGCCAGCAGTCTTGGGGGGTACGAGCAGTACTTC. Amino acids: CASSLGGYEQYF.

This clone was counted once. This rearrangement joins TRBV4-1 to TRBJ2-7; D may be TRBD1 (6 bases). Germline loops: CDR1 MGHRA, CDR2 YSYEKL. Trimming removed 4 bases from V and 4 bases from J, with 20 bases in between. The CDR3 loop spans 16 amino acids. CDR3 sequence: CASSRTPGTGSYEQYF. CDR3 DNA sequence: TGCGCCAGCAGCCGCACCCCTGGAACAGGGAGTTACGAGCAGTACTTC.

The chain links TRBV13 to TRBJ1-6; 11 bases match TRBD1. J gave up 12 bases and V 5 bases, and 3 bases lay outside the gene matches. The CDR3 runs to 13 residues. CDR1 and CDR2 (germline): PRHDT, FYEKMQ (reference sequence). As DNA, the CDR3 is TGTGCCAGCAGCGGGGACAGGGGGTTACCCCTCCACTTT. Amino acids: CASSGDRGLPLHF.

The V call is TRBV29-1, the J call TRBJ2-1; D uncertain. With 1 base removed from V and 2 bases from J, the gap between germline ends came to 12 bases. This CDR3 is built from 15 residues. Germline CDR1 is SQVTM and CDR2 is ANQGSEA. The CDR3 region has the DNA TGCAGCGTTGAAGGGACCCATGGGCCCTACAATGAGCAGTTCTTC. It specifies CSVEGTHGPYNEQFF.

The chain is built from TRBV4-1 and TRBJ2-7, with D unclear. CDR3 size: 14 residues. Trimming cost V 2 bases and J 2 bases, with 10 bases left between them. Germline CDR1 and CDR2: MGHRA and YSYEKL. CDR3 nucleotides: TGCGCCAGCAGCCAACCCGACCTCGCCTACGAGCAGTACTTC. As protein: CASSQPDLAYEQYF.